These T cell receptor beta chains were read from a single sample in a study of T cells in Graves' hyperthyroidism and ophthalmopathy. TCRdb called the multiplex PCR reads again in MiXCR, with one record for every CDR3 protein. This sample yields some 650,000 distinct CDR3 sequences, of which 16% are seen a single time; 2.5% to 4% belongs to the top ten. Material: blood. The receptors here all came from a woman aged 40 to 50 with Graves' ophthalmopathy. Each CDR3 is given with its conserved first and last residue. The D gene is left open where the match is weak. Only some rows state a clone size, as once, few, many or a class for expanded clones.

J,size,V,D,CDR3,DNA
TRBJ2-7,many,TRBV20-1,.,CSARTRTYEQYF,TGCAGTGCTAGGACTCGTACCTACGAGCAGTACTTC
TRBJ2-7,many,TRBV6-1,.,CASSASENEQYF,TGTGCCAGCAGTGCTAGCGAGAACGAGCAGTACTTC
TRBJ2-3,many,TRBV7-3,.,CASSLSISSTDTQYF,TGTGCCAGCAGCTTGAGCATATCTAGCACAGATACGCAGTATTTT
TRBJ1-6,.,TRBV7-9,.,CASSLAGRTNSPLHF,TGTGCCAGCAGCTTAGCTGGACGAACGAATTCACCCCTCCACTTT
TRBJ2-1,many,TRBV18,.,CASSPRDVGNEQFF,TGTGCCAGCTCACCCCGGGACGTGGGAAATGAGCAGTTCTTC
TRBJ2-4,.,TRBV12-3/TRBV12-4,.,CASSPSYLLAKNIQYF,TGTGCCAGCAGTCCCAGCTATCTATTAGCCAAAAACATTCAGTACTTC
TRBJ2-1,.,TRBV28,TRBD2,CASSLMGEGGNEQFF,TGTGCCAGCAGTTTAATGGGGGAGGGAGGTAATGAGCAGTTCTTC
TRBJ2-2,many,TRBV2,.,CASRVGPDTGELFF,TGTGCCAGCAGGGTCGGGCCTGACACCGGGGAGCTGTTTTTT
TRBJ2-5,.,TRBV2,TRBD2,CASSEPGLAGRGETQYF,TGTGCCAGCAGTGAACCGGGACTAGCGGGACGTGGAGAGACCCAGTACTTC
TRBJ1-3,.,TRBV20-1,.,CSARALNSGNTIYF,TGCAGTGCTAGGGCTTTAAACTCTGGAAACACCATATATTTT
TRBJ1-1,few,TRBV12-3/TRBV12-4,.,CASTFGGLNTGAFF,TGTGCCAGCACCTTCGGGGGGCTGAACACTGGAGCTTTCTTT
TRBJ2-1,.,TRBV5-6,.,CASSLWPSSYNEQFF,TGTGCCAGCAGCTTGTGGCCCTCCTCCTACAATGAGCAGTTCTTC
TRBJ1-3,few,TRBV10-3,.,CAISPLSGNTIYF,TGTGCCATCAGTCCCCTCTCTGGAAACACCATATATTTT
TRBJ2-4,many,TRBV2,.,CASSGEGSKNIQYF,TGTGCCAGCAGTGGGGAAGGGAGTAAGAACATTCAGTACTTC
TRBJ2-5,few,TRBV5-1,.,CASSSDAGLETQYF,TGCGCCAGCAGCTCGGATGCGGGGCTGGAGACCCAGTACTTC
TRBJ2-3,once,TRBV6-2/TRBV6-3,.,CARSYGANTDTQYF,TGTGCCAGGAGTTACGGTGCAAACACAGATACGCAGTATTTT
TRBJ2-3,many,TRBV7-3,.,CASSSMDGKADTQYF,TGTGCCAGCAGCTCCATGGACGGGAAGGCAGATACGCAGTATTTT
TRBJ1-5,.,TRBV2,.,CASSAGSSNQPQHF,TGTGCCAGCAGTGCGGGCTCCAGCAATCAGCCCCAGCATTTT
TRBJ2-7,many,TRBV2,TRBD2,CASSVAGGSYEQYF,TGTGCCAGCAGTGTGGCGGGAGGTTCCTACGAGCAGTACTTC
TRBJ1-5,many,TRBV28,.,CASSPRQANQPQHF,TGTGCCAGCAGCCCCCGGCAGGCGAATCAGCCCCAGCATTTT